Listed below are T cell receptor beta chains from one sample, sequenced in a study of Ad26.COV2.S vaccination and SARS-CoV-2 variants. Profiling relied on immunoSEQ multiplex PCR, and the TCRdb table lists in-frame clones only, not all of them. The repertoire includes hundreds of thousands of clones, roughly 84% of them detected once, and roughly 3.2% sits in the top ten. The sample consisted of peripheral blood, taken in a trial of Ad26.COV2.S vaccine versus placebo. These receptors all come from a person aged 18-60 years who received the Ad26.COV2.S COVID-19 vaccine or a placebo. Both conserved end residues are part of each CDR3. The order of the fields is J gene, clone size, CDR3 length, V gene, D gene, CDR3 protein, CDR3 DNA. The D gene is left open where the match is weak. Clone size, where shown, is once, few, many, or a class for clones that have expanded.

TRBJ2-3 | NA | 18 | TRBV11-2 | NA | CASSLGRGLLFSTDTQYF | TGTGCCAGCAGCTTAGGCAGAGGGCTCTTGTTTAGCACAGATACGCAGTATTTT
TRBJ2-1 | NA | 14 | TRBV23-1 | NA | CARQGPLWGNEQFF | TGCGCCAGACAGGGTCCCCTCTGGGGAAATGAGCAGTTCTTC
TRBJ2-1 | NA | 11 | TRBV27 | NA | CASSFYNEQFF | TGTGCCAGCAGTTTTTACAATGAGCAGTTCTTC
TRBJ1-1 | NA | 15 | TRBV19 | TRBD1 | CASSPRDRLNTEAFF | TGTGCCAGTAGTCCTCGGGACAGACTGAACACTGAAGCTTTCTTT
TRBJ1-5 | NA | 15 | TRBV5-1 | TRBD1 | CASSPLAGQNQPQHF | TGCGCCAGCAGCCCGCTCGCGGGACAGAATCAGCCCCAGCATTTT
TRBJ2-3 | NA | 15 | TRBV4-1 | NA | CASSHGGVGADTQYF | TGCGCCAGCAGCCATGGAGGGGTTGGGGCAGATACGCAGTATTTT
TRBJ2-7 | NA | 8 | TRBV29-1 | NA | CSPREQYF | TGCAGTCCAAGGGAGCAGTACTTC
TRBJ2-7 | NA | 14 | TRBV14 | NA | CASSQDGGYYEQYF | TGTGCCAGCAGCCAAGATGGGGGTTACTACGAGCAGTACTTC
TRBJ1-5 | NA | 13 | TRBV6-5 | NA | CASREGSNQPQHF | TGTGCCAGCAGGGAGGGCAGCAATCAGCCCCAGCATTTT
TRBJ1-5 | NA | 13 | TRBV5-1 | NA | CASSFEGNQPQHF | TGCGCCAGCAGCTTCGAGGGCAATCAGCCCCAGCATTTT
TRBJ2-3 | NA | 15 | TRBV9 | TRBD2 | CASSAYSGEGNTQYF | TGTGCCAGCAGCGCCTATAGCGGGGAGGGGAATACGCAGTATTTT
TRBJ1-5 | NA | 14 | TRBV19 | TRBD1 | CASSIGTGYQPQHF | TGTGCCAGTAGTATAGGGACAGGGTATCAGCCCCAGCATTTT
TRBJ2-5 | NA | 19 | TRBV6-1 | TRBD1 | CASSENQWYGTGVQETQYF | TGTGCCAGCAGTGAAAATCAGTGGTACGGGACAGGGGTCCAAGAGACCCAGTACTTC
TRBJ1-5 | NA | 13 | TRBV12-3/TRBV12-4 | NA | CASSLRRYQPQHF | TGTGCCAGCAGTTTACGCAGATATCAGCCCCAGCATTTT
TRBJ1-2 | once | 13 | TRBV5-4 | TRBD1 | CASRLQGRSGYTF | TGTGCCAGCAGACTACAGGGGAGGAGTGGCTACACCTTC
TRBJ2-7 | NA | 15 | TRBV6-5 | TRBD2 | CASSRTSGGTYEQYF | TGTGCCAGCAGCCGAACTAGCGGGGGAACCTACGAGCAGTACTTC
TRBJ2-7 | NA | 13 | TRBV5-6 | NA | CASSNVGSHEQYF | TGTGCCAGCAGCAATGTCGGATCTCACGAGCAGTACTTC
TRBJ2-1 | NA | 13 | TRBV6-1 | NA | CASSEGEGNEQFF | TGTGCCAGCAGTGAAGGAGAAGGGAATGAGCAGTTCTTC
TRBJ2-1 | NA | 17 | TRBV7-3 | TRBD2 | CASSTGLAGANYNEQFF | TGTGCCAGCAGCACCGGACTAGCGGGGGCCAACTACAATGAGCAGTTCTTC
TRBJ1-6 | NA | 14 | TRBV7-2 | NA | CASSLVTGNSPLHF | TGTGCCAGCAGCTTAGTCACAGGGAATTCACCCCTCCACTTT
TRBJ1-4 | NA | 16 | TRBV9 | TRBD1 | CASSLGGTATNEKLFF | TGTGCCAGCAGCTTAGGGGGGACAGCAACTAATGAAAAACTGTTTTTT
TRBJ1-4 | NA | 15 | TRBV7-9 | NA | CASSPPGRVNEKLFF | TGTGCCAGCAGCCCCCCGGGACGGGTTAATGAAAAACTGTTTTTT
TRBJ1-3 | NA | 15 | TRBV7-8 | NA | CASSTLGLSGNTIYF | TGTGCCAGCAGCACCTTAGGGCTCTCTGGAAACACCATATATTTT
TRBJ2-7 | NA | 15 | TRBV5-1 | NA | CASKGVPETSYEQYF | TGCGCCAGCAAAGGAGTACCCGAGACCTCCTACGAGCAGTACTTC